One sample yielded the 19 T cell receptor beta chains listed below, sequenced in a study of graft-versus-host responses after intestinal transplantation. Clones were sequenced by immunoSEQ multiplex PCR, and TCRdb holds only the in-frame ones, with some missing. Found here are approximately 74,000 clones, 92% of them singletons; the top ten hold approximately 0.64%. The sample here was PBMCs, taken 98 days after intestinal transplantation. These receptors originate from a human patient who received an intestinal transplant, so some T cells may come from the graft donor.

This chain uses TRBV11-2 with TRBJ1-2; D is ambiguous. The CDR3 has 15 residues. Germline CDR1 reads SGHAT; CDR2 reads FQNNGV. Trimming shortened V by 0 bases and J by 8 bases, and 16 bases separated the two germline ends. DNA for the CDR3: TGTGCCAGCAGCTTAGAGGGTGAACGGTATCGAGGCTACACCTTC. This sequence encodes CASSLEGERYRGYTF. The full variable domain, its missing parts supplied by reference TRBV11-2 and TRBJ1-2, is EAGVAQSPRYKIIEKRQSVAFWCNPISGHATLYWYQQILGQGPKLLIQFQNNGVVDDSQLPKDRFSAERLKGVDSTLKIQPAKLEDSAVYLCASSLEGERYRGYTFGSGTRLTVV.

The chain links TRBV7-8 to TRBJ2-5, with 9 bases that match TRBD1. After removal of 1 base from V and 3 bases from J, the junction contained 0 bases not matched to a gene. This CDR3 is 14 amino acids long. Germline CDR1 reads SGHVS; CDR2 reads FQNEAQ. The CDR3 spells CASSLGTGEETQYF. The CDR3 DNA is TGTGCCAGCAGCTTAGGGACAGGGGAAGAGACCCAGTACTTC.

This clone came up once. The rearrangement uses TRBV25-1 and TRBJ2-1, with no clear D. Germline-derived CDR1 and CDR2 are MGHDK and SYGVNS. V lost 3 bases to trimming and J lost 0 bases, with 9 bases between them. The CDR3 spans 15 residues. CDR3 nucleotide sequence: TGTGCCAGCAGTGAGGACCATAACTCCTACAATGAGCAGTTCTTC. Amino acids: CASSEDHNSYNEQFF.

CDR3 in amino acids: CASSQGQGATGELFF. CDR3 bases: TGTGCCAGCAGCCAAGGGCAGGGGGCCACCGGGGAGCTGTTTTTT. The rearrangement joins TRBV11-3 to TRBJ2-2; 8 nucleotides align to TRBD1. Germline CDR1 is SGHNT and CDR2 is YENEEA. The CDR3 runs to 15 residues. V trimming: 5 bases; J trimming: 4 bases; junction bases outside the gene matches: 6.

This chain connects TRBV6-6 to TRBJ2-2, with 14 nucleotides matching TRBD2. The CDR3 covers 15 residues. Trimming took 6 bases from V and 6 from J; bases not matched to a gene: 3. The germline V gene encodes CDR1 MNHNY and CDR2 SVGAGI (reference sequence). The CDR3 loop is CASSRLAGGPGELFF. CDR3 coding DNA: TGTGCCAGCAGCCGACTAGCGGGAGGGCCCGGGGAGCTGTTTTTT.

The gene calls are TRBV6-5 and TRBJ2-5, with 14 bases fitting TRBD2. Per the germline V gene, CDR1 is MNHEY and CDR2 is SVGAGI. V trimming: 7 bases; J trimming: 4 bases; junction bases outside the gene matches: 2. There are 14 residues in the CDR3. CDR3 nucleotides: TGTGCCAGCAAAGGGACTAGCGGGGGAGAGACCCAGTACTTC. This gives the protein CASKGTSGGETQYF.

The rearrangement joins TRBV27 to TRBJ2-1, with TRBD2 matching over 10 bases. Germline V gene sequence: CDR1 MNHEY, CDR2 SMNVEV (reference sequence). The CDR3 is 12 residues long. Trimming at V came to 4 bases and at J to 10 bases, leaving 1 base not matched to a gene. CDR3 in DNA: TGTGCCAGCAGTTCAGCGGGAGGGGAGCAGTTCTTC. This sequence encodes CASSSAGGEQFF.

This clone was counted between two and nine times. The chain employs TRBV2 and TRBJ1-5, with D unresolved. Germline V lookup: CDR1 SNHLY, CDR2 FYNNEI. This CDR3 comprises 12 residues. Trimming shortened V by 6 bases and J by 6 bases, and 9 bases separated the two germline ends. CDR3 loop: CASSADLQPQHF. The DNA for the CDR3 is TGTGCCAGCAGCGCTGACCTTCAGCCCCAGCATTTT.

The rearrangement links TRBV27 to TRBJ2-3, with 7 bases that match TRBD1. The CDR3 spans 16 residues. Trimming took 3 bases from V and 1 from J; bases not matched to a gene: 7. Germline CDR1 MNHEY, CDR2 SMNVEV (reference sequence). CDR3 region: CASSFYRDSRTDTQYF. CDR3 sequence (DNA): TGTGCCAGCAGTTTCTACCGGGACAGCCGCACAGATACGCAGTATTTT.

V usage is TRBV7-9 and J usage is TRBJ2-1, with 7 bases matching TRBD2. In germline, CDR1 is SEHNR, CDR2 FQNEAQ (reference sequence). The CDR3 totals 15 residues. The V segment lost 5 bases and the J segment 6 bases; nucleotides outside the gene matches: 10. This CDR3 is CASSRGREVGNEQFF. The CDR3, as DNA: TGTGCCAGCAGCCGAGGGAGGGAAGTCGGCAATGAGCAGTTCTTC.

The chain uses TRBV28 and TRBJ1-4, with 9 positions matching TRBD1. In germline, CDR1 is MDHEN, CDR2 SYDVKM. The J segment lost 8 bases and the V segment lost 8 bases, leaving 6 bases of the junction unmatched. This CDR3 has 13 residues. CDR3 residues: CASVGQGWEKLFF. CDR3 sequence (DNA): TGTGCCAGCGTTGGACAGGGGTGGGAAAAACTGTTTTTT.

This sequence joins TRBV23-1 and TRBJ2-7; D unclear. TRBV23-1 counts as an open reading frame of uncertain function. Trimming took 4 bases from V and 4 from J, leaving 17 bases between them. The length of the CDR3 is 15 residues. The CDR3 DNA reads as TGCGCCAGCAGTCCTCGGATTACGGTCCTTTACGAGCAGTACTTC. It specifies CASSPRITVLYEQYF.

The J gene is TRBJ1-1, the V gene TRBV12-2. TRBV12-2 is labeled a pseudogene. This CDR3 comprises 13 residues. The DNA of the CDR3 is TGTGCAAGTCGCTTGCCTAGCGGCACTGAAGCTTTCTTT. Its protein product is CASRLPSGTEAFF.

The chain links TRBV5-6 to TRBJ2-3; the D gene is possibly TRBD1 (7 bases). The CDR3 spans 15 residues. Germline assignment: CDR1 SGHDT and CDR2 YYEEEE. V gave up 4 bases and J gave up 1 base, with 13 bases separating them. The CDR3 region is CASSDTGEGTDTQYF. The CDR3 nucleotides read TGTGCCAGCAGCGACACAGGGGAGGGCACAGATACGCAGTATTTT.

This clone was counted only a few times. CDR3 sequence (DNA): TGTGCCAGTAGTCTATGGGGCCCGGGACTAGGGACCTACAATGAGCAGTTCTTC. This gives the protein CASSLWGPGLGTYNEQFF. This chain connects TRBV19 to TRBJ2-1, with 8 bases lining up with TRBD2. The J segment lost 2 bases and the V segment lost 5 bases, leaving 14 bases of the junction unmatched. The germline gives CDR1 LNHDA, CDR2 SQIVND (reference sequence). This CDR3 region has 18 residues.

The chain has TRBV11-2 and TRBJ1-4; TRBD1 might be the D (6 bases). The CDR3 loop spans 14 amino acids. Trimming pared 5 bases from V and 7 bases from J, leaving 14 bases between. The V gene's germline CDR1 is SGHAT and CDR2 FQNNGV. The DNA of the CDR3 is TGTGCCAGCAGCGCTACAGGGTTTAGTGAAAAACTGTTTTTT. This sequence encodes CASSATGFSEKLFF. The variable domain in full, completed from reference TRBV11-2 and TRBJ1-4, reads EAGVAQSPRYKIIEKRQSVAFWCNPISGHATLYWYQQILGQGPKLLIQFQNNGVVDDSQLPKDRFSAERLKGVDSTLKIQPAKLEDSAVYLCASSATGFSEKLFFGSGTQLSVL.

The chain combines TRBV30 with TRBJ2-7, with 9 nucleotides matching TRBD1. The trim removed 3 bases at V and 3 bases at J, leaving 0 bases unmatched. Germline CDR1 GTSNPN, CDR2 SVGIG (reference sequence). The CDR3 is 12 amino acids. The CDR3 sequence is CAWRTGGYEQYF. CDR3 sequence (DNA): TGTGCCTGGAGGACAGGGGGCTACGAGCAGTACTTC.

V gene TRBV30 combines with J gene TRBJ2-7; perhaps TRBD1 as D (6 bases). The germline CDR1 and CDR2 sequences are GTSNPN and SVGIG (reference sequence). V lost 1 base and J 0 bases, leaving 16 bases between the germline ends. The CDR3 covers 16 residues. CDR3 sequence reads: CAWSETGALPSYEQYF. CDR3 bases: TGTGCCTGGAGTGAGACAGGTGCCCTTCCCTCCTACGAGCAGTACTTC.

The chain links TRBV7-3 to TRBJ2-5; 13 bases are a match to TRBD2. Germline V gene sequence: CDR1 SGHTA, CDR2 FQGTGA. J gave up 5 bases and V 3 bases, and 3 bases lay outside the gene matches. The CDR3 covers 15 residues. For the CDR3, the DNA is TGTGCCAGCAGCTTTGGGACTAGCGGGGCTGAGACCCAGTACTTC. It yields the protein CASSFGTSGAETQYF. The entire variable domain, with the rest obtained from reference TRBV7-3 and TRBJ2-5, is as follows: GAGVSQTPSNKVTEKGKYVELRCDPISGHTALYWYRQSLGQGPEFLIYFQGTGAADDSGLPNDRFFAVRPEGSVSTLKIQRTERGDSAVYLCASSFGTSGAETQYFGPGTRLLVL.